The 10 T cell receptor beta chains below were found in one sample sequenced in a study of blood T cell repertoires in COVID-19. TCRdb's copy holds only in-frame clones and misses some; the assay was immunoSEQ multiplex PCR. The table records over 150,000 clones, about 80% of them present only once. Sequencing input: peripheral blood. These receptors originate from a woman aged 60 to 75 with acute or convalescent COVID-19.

DNA of the CDR3: TGTGCCACCCGGACAGGGGAAACAGATACGCAGTATTTT. It specifies CATRTGETDTQYF. The chain combines TRBV10-3 with TRBJ2-3; 9 positions match TRBD1. J gave up 3 bases and V 10 bases, and 5 bases lay outside the gene matches. The germline V gene has CDR1 ENHRY and CDR2 SYGVKD. The CDR3 is made up of 13 amino acids.

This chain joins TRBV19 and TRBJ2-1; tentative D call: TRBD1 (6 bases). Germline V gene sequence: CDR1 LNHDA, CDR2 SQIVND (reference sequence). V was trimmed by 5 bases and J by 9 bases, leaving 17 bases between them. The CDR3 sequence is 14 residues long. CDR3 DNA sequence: TGTGCCAGTAGTTTAGGGGGACAACCGGCTGAGCAGTTCTTC. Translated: CASSLGGQPAEQFF.

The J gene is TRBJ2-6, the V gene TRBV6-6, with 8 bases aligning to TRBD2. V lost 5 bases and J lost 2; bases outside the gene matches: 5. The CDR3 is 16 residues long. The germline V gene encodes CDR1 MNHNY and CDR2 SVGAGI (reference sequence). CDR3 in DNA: TGTGCCAGCAGTCGTCGGGGGGGGACTGGGGCCAACGTCCTGACTTTC. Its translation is CASSRRGGTGANVLTF.

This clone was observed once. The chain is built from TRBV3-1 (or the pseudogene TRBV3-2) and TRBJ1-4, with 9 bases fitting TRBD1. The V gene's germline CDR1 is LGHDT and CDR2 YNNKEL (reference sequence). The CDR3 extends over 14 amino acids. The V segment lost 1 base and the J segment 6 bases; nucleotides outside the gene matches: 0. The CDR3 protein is CASSQGDRDEKLFF. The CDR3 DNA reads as TGTGCCAGCAGCCAAGGGGACAGGGATGAAAAACTGTTTTTT.

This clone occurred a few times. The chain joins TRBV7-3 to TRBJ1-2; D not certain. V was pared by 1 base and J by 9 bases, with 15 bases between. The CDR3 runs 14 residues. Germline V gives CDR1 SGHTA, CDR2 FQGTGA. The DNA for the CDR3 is TGTGCCAGCAGCTTAAACGCAGGCCACCCAAGCTACACCTTC. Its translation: CASSLNAGHPSYTF.

The CDR3 protein is CSVGQGLDYGYTF. In DNA, the CDR3 is TGCAGCGTTGGACAGGGATTGGACTATGGCTACACCTTC. The chain joins TRBV29-1 to TRBJ1-2; 7 nucleotides agree with TRBD1. CDR1 is SQVTM, CDR2 ANQGSEA, per germline. The CDR3 loop spans 13 amino acids. The V gene end was trimmed by 4 bases and the J gene end by 3 bases; junction bases not matched to a gene: 5. Drawing the rest from reference TRBV29-1 and TRBJ1-2, the complete variable domain is SAVISQKPSRDICQRGTSLTIQCQVDSQVTMMFWYRQQPGQSLTLIATANQGSEATYESGFVIDKFPISRPNLTFSTLTVSNMSPEDSSIYLCSVGQGLDYGYTFGSGTRLTVV.

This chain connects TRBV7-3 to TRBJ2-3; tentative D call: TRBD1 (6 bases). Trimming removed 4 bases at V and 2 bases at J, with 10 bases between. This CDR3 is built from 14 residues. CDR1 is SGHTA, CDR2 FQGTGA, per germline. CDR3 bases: TGTGCCAGCAGCTACAGGGCCTTCACAGATACGCAGTATTTT. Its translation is CASSYRAFTDTQYF.

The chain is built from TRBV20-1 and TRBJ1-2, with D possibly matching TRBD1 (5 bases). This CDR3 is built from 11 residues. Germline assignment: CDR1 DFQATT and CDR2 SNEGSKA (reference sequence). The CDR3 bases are TGCCGTGTGGGGGGTGTACGTGGCTACACCTTC. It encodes CRVGGVRGYTF.

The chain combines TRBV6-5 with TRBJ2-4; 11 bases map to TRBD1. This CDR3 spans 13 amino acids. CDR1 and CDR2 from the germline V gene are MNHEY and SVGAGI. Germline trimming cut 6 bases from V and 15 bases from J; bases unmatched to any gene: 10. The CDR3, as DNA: TGTGCCAGCAGGGGGACAGGGGGAATCAAACTGTACTTC. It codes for CASRGTGGIKLYF.

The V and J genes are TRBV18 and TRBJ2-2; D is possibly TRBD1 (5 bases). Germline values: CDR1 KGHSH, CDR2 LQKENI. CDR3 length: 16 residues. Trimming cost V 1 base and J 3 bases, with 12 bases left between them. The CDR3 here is CASSPHGPRDTGELFF. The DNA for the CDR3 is TGTGCCAGCTCACCACATGGACCCAGGGACACCGGGGAGCTGTTTTTT. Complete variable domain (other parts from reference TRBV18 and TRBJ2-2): NAGVMQNPRHLVRRRGQEARLRCSPMKGHSHVYWYRQLPEEGLKFMVYLQKENIIDESGMPKERFSAEFPKEGPSILRIQQVVRGDSAAYFCASSPHGPRDTGELFFGEGSRLTVL.